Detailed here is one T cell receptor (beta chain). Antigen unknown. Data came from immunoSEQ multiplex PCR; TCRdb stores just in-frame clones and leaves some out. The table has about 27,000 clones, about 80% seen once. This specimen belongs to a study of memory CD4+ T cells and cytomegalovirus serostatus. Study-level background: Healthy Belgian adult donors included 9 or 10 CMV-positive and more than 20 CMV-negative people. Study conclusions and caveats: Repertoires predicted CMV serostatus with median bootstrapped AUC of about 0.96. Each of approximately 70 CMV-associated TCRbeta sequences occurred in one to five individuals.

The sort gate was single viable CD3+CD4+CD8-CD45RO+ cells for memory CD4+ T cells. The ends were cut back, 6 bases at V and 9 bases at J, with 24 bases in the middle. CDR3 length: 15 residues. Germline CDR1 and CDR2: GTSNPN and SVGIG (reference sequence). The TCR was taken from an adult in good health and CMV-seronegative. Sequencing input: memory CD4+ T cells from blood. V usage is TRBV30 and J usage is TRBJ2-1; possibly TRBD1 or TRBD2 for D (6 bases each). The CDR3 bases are TGTGCCTGTCCCTTGGGGGGCGGCGCATTTCTTGAGCAGTTCTTC. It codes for CACPLGGGAFLEQFF.